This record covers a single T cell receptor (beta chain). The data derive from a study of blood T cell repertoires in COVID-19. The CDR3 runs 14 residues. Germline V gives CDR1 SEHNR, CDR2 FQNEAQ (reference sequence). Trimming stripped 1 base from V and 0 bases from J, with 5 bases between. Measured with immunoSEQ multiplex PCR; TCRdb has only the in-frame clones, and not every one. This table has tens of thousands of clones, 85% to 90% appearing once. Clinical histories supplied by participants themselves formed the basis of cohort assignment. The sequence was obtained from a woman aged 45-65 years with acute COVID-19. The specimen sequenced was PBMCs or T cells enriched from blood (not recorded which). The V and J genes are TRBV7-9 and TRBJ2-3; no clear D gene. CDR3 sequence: CASSLGDSTDTQYF. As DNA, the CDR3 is TGTGCCAGCAGCTTAGGAGATAGCACAGATACGCAGTATTTT.